This T cell receptor (beta chain) is from a study of type 1 regulatory T cells. At the level of the study: T-allo10 is an in vitro-generated, Tr1-enriched CD4 T cell product specific for alloantigen.

One entry per CDR3 protein results from TCRdb running MiXCR on the reads. The top ten clones hold around 2.3% of a sample with 80,000 to 100,000 distinct CDR3 sequences, roughly 31% of them seen once. V gave up 3 bases and J gave up 9 bases, with 21 bases separating them. The germline V gene has CDR1 SNHLY and CDR2 FYNNEI. This CDR3 comprises 16 residues. V is TRBV2 and J is TRBJ2-1, with D hard to call. This sequence was found in a human donor in good health. The sequencing input was CD4+ T cells, either the whole sample or a sorted fraction (not recorded which). DNA of the CDR3: TGTGCCAGCAGTGACCTTCGGTCCCTGAGTTTGAGTGAGCAGTTCTTC. The encoded protein is CASSDLRSLSLSEQFF.